These 10 T cell receptor beta chains were sequenced from one sample in a study of blood T cell repertoires in COVID-19. Repertoires were generated with immunoSEQ multiplex PCR, while TCRdb's copy carries only in-frame clones and drops some. The sample holds under 250,000 clones, about 90% seen once. Sequenced input: PBMCs or T cells enriched from blood (not recorded which). The origin of the receptors is a woman aged 40 to 50 who had been exposed to COVID-19.

The J gene is TRBJ2-7, the V gene TRBV6-5; 10 bases agree with TRBD2. The CDR3 extends over 15 amino acids. After removal of 2 bases from V and 3 bases from J, the junction contained 4 bases not matched to a gene. Germline CDR1 is MNHEY and CDR2 is SVGAGI. CDR3: CASSYTIAGGYEQYF. The CDR3, as DNA: TGTGCCAGCAGTTACACTATAGCGGGGGGCTACGAGCAGTACTTC.

The J gene is TRBJ2-1, the V gene TRBV2, with 9 bases aligning to TRBD1. There are 15 residues in the CDR3. J lost 15 bases, V lost 1 base, and 13 bases had no gene match. The germline V gene encodes CDR1 SNHLY and CDR2 FYNNEI. The CDR3 region is CASSEESRTGEGRFF. The CDR3 DNA reads as TGTGCCAGCAGTGAAGAATCCCGGACAGGGGAAGGGCGGTTCTTC.

In regard to this clone: Other DNA variants within this sample encode the same CDR3. The V call is TRBV14, the J call TRBJ1-1; 7 bases align to TRBD1. The CDR3 extends over 13 amino acids. Germline V gives CDR1 SGHDN, CDR2 FVKESK. With 1 base clipped from V and 4 bases from J, the junction kept 0 bases outside the gene matches. Written as DNA, the CDR3 is TGTGCCAGCAGCCAAGGACAGGGCACTGAAGCTTTCTTT. Encoded protein: CASSQGQGTEAFF.

The V and J genes are TRBV28 and TRBJ1-3; possible D gene TRBD1, 6 bases. Trimming left V 2 bases short and J 2 bases short, with 16 bases between. The CDR3 has 17 amino acids. Per the germline V gene, CDR1 is MDHEN and CDR2 is SYDVKM. As DNA, the CDR3 is TGTGCCAGCAGTTTACCAGGACAGCCAAAACCTGGAAACACCATATATTTT. The encoded protein is CASSLPGQPKPGNTIYF.

V is TRBV5-1 and J is TRBJ2-7; D remains unclear. The ends were cut back, 6 bases at V and 6 bases at J, with 16 bases in the middle. The germline V gene has CDR1 SGHRS and CDR2 YFSETQ. The CDR3 covers 13 residues. The CDR3 coding sequence is TGCGCCAGCAAGCTTGACTTGAGGTCCGAGCAGTACTTC. It encodes CASKLDLRSEQYF.

The chain recombines TRBV27 with TRBJ2-3; perhaps TRBD1 as D (6 bases). V gave up 6 bases and J gave up 2 bases, with 12 bases separating them. CDR3 length: 14 amino acids. CDR1 and CDR2 (germline): MNHEY, SMNVEV (reference sequence). For the CDR3, the DNA is TGTGCCAGCAGCCCCGGGGACATCACAGATACGCAGTATTTT. It encodes CASSPGDITDTQYF.

The V call is TRBV6-2 or TRBV6-3, the J call TRBJ2-5; 8 nucleotides line up with TRBD1. Germline V gives CDR1 MNHEY, CDR2 SVGEGT. The CDR3 runs 15 residues. With V trimmed by 2 bases and J by 4 bases, 6 bases remained unmatched. The CDR3, as DNA: TGTGCCAGCAGTTACGGGCCAGGGGGCAGAGAGACCCAGTACTTC. It codes for CASSYGPGGRETQYF.

This clone was detected only once. The sample has other DNA sequences that encode this CDR3 too. This chain links TRBV12-3 or TRBV12-4 with TRBJ1-1; D not resolved. Trimming took 4 bases from V and 8 from J, leaving 8 bases between them. The CDR3 runs 11 residues. CDR3 sequence: CASSSRGEAFF. For the CDR3, the DNA is TGTGCCAGCAGTTCAAGAGGAGAAGCTTTCTTT.

This clone was picked up a small number of times. The CDR3 region is CASSLELYEQYF. DNA of the CDR3: TGTGCCAGCAGCTTAGAACTGTACGAGCAGTACTTC. The gene calls are TRBV7-9 and TRBJ2-7; no reliable D call. The CDR3 spans 12 residues. CDR1 is SEHNR, CDR2 FQNEAQ, per germline (reference sequence). V lost 1 base and J 4 bases, leaving 5 bases between the germline ends.

In this sample, this clone turned up a few times. This rearrangement joins TRBV6-4 to TRBJ2-7; TRBD2 is a possible D gene (5 bases). Germline V gene lookup returns CDR1 MRHNA and CDR2 SNTAGT. V was pared by 2 bases and J by 2 bases, with 13 bases between. CDR3 length: 15 residues. The CDR3 here is CASSDAEQEAYEQYV. CDR3 in DNA: TGTGCCAGCAGTGACGCCGAGCAGGAGGCCTACGAGCAGTACGTC.